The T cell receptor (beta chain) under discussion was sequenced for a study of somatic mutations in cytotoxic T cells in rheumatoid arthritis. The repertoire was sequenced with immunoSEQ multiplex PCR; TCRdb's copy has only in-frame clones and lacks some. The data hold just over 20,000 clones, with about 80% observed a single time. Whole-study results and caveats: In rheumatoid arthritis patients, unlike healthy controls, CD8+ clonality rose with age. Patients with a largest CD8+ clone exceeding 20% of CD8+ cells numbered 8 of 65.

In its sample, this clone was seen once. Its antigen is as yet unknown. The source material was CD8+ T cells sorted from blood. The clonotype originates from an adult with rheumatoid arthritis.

The CDR3, as DNA: TGTGCCAGCAGCCAAGAGGAGGGGAGCACCGGGGAGCTGTTTTTT. Encoded protein: CASSQEEGSTGELFF. The chain employs TRBV4-2 and TRBJ2-2; tentative D call: TRBD2 (6 bases). V was clipped by 0 bases and J by 4 bases, with 9 bases between them. CDR3 length: 15 amino acids. The germline V gene has CDR1 LGHNA and CDR2 YNFKEQ.